This TCR beta chain was captured in a study of blood T cells in healthy people across ages. V lost 4 bases to trimming and J lost 10 bases, with 14 bases between them. The germline gives CDR1 DFQATT, CDR2 SNEGSKA (reference sequence). The CDR3 is 12 amino acids. Alongside a J-beta primer mix, a sample-barcoded 5' primer served in a second PCR lasting about 7 to 12 cycles. Via MiXCR, TCRdb re-called the 5' RACE reads, giving one row per CDR3 protein. The sample consists of about 1.8 million distinct CDR3 sequences, just under 50% of them appearing once. General observations from the study: Estimates drawn from one million T cells were deemed to understate diversity. Naive T cell percentage strongly correlated with TCR beta diversity.

A minimum of 7 million PBMCs was isolated per sample. Per sample, extraction of total RNA gave at least 5.5 micrograms in every case. About this clonotype itself: As yet, its antigen is unknown.

This chain connects TRBV20-1 to TRBJ2-4; the D is unclear. The clonotype originates from a woman between 40 and 55 years old in good health. Sequencing was performed on blood. The CDR3 DNA reads TGCAGTGCTACAACAGTATTGCGAATTCAGTACTTC. Protein sequence: CSATTVLRIQYF.